The rows below give T cell receptor beta chains drawn from one sample of a study of blood T cell repertoires in COVID-19. Data came from immunoSEQ multiplex PCR; TCRdb stores just in-frame clones and leaves some out. This table has roughly 290,000 clones, roughly four fifths appearing once. Material: peripheral blood. All receptors come from a person aged 65 to 85 with COVID-19, enrolled during active disease. Both conserved end residues are part of each CDR3. D genes are given only for firm matches. Some rows have no size entry. The others give once, few or many, or a class for an expanded clone.

size: few
V: TRBV5-1
D: .
J: TRBJ1-1
CDR3: CASSFDSYTEAFF
DNA: TGCGCCAGCAGCTTTGACAGTTACACTGAAGCTTTCTTT

size: .
V: TRBV29-1
D: .
J: TRBJ2-7
CDR3: CSVVGIYEQYF
DNA: TGCAGCGTTGTGGGCATCTACGAGCAGTACTTC

size: .
V: TRBV9
D: TRBD1
J: TRBJ1-4
CDR3: CASSATGARNEKLFF
DNA: TGTGCCAGCAGCGCGACAGGGGCCCGTAATGAAAAACTGTTTTTT

size: .
V: TRBV27
D: .
J: TRBJ2-1
CDR3: CASSPSSRGRYNEQFF
DNA: TGTGCCAGCAGCCCCAGTTCGCGGGGAAGGTACAATGAGCAGTTCTTC

size: .
V: TRBV3-1/TRBV3-2
D: .
J: TRBJ2-3
CDR3: CASSQEGGAPPTDTQYF
DNA: TGTGCCAGCAGCCAAGAAGGAGGCGCGCCCCCCACAGATACGCAGTATTTT

size: .
V: TRBV9
D: TRBD2
J: TRBJ2-1
CDR3: CASAGDAVSNEQFF
DNA: TGTGCCAGCGCGGGGGACGCCGTGTCCAATGAGCAGTTCTTC

size: .
V: TRBV10-3
D: .
J: TRBJ1-6
CDR3: CAISGPGGGLNSPLHF
DNA: TGTGCCATCAGTGGTCCCGGCGGGGGGCTAAATTCACCCCTCCACTTT

size: .
V: TRBV19
D: .
J: TRBJ1-6
CDR3: CASSIGQSPTSSYNSPLHF
DNA: TGTGCCAGTAGTATAGGACAGAGCCCGACGAGCTCCTATAATTCACCCCTCCACTTT

size: .
V: TRBV3-1/TRBV3-2
D: .
J: TRBJ2-3
CDR3: CASSQDKSVYRTDTQYF
DNA: TGTGCCAGCAGCCAAGATAAGAGCGTCTACCGCACAGATACGCAGTATTTT

size: .
V: TRBV19
D: .
J: TRBJ2-2
CDR3: CASSIVSGVDTGELFF
DNA: TGTGCCAGTAGTATAGTTTCCGGGGTCGACACCGGGGAGCTGTTTTTT

size: .
V: TRBV29-1
D: .
J: TRBJ2-2
CDR3: CSVESYRNTGELFF
DNA: TGCAGCGTTGAAAGTTATAGGAACACCGGGGAGCTGTTTTTT

size: .
V: TRBV24-1
D: .
J: TRBJ1-2
CDR3: CATSDPRGTFGGYTF
DNA: TGTGCCACCAGTGATCCCCGGGGGACGTTCGGCGGCTACACCTTC

size: few
V: TRBV27
D: TRBD1
J: TRBJ1-1
CDR3: CASKRTGISTEAFF
DNA: TGTGCCAGCAAGAGGACAGGGATTAGCACTGAAGCTTTCTTT

size: .
V: TRBV6-1
D: TRBD1
J: TRBJ1-1
CDR3: CASSEFRSGTEKKRAFF
DNA: TGTGCCAGCAGTGAATTTCGCTCTGGGACAGAGAAAAAGAGAGCTTTCTTT

size: .
V: TRBV19
D: TRBD1
J: TRBJ2-2
CDR3: CASRTGGVTGELFF
DNA: TGTGCCAGTAGGACAGGGGGCGTAACCGGGGAGCTGTTTTTT

size: once
V: TRBV7-2
D: .
J: TRBJ2-3
CDR3: CASSSGMPDTQYF
DNA: TGTGCCAGCAGCTCCGGGATGCCAGATACGCAGTATTTT

size: once
V: TRBV12-3/TRBV12-4
D: TRBD1
J: TRBJ1-2
CDR3: CASSRDRVYGYTF
DNA: TGTGCCAGCAGCCGGGACAGGGTCTATGGCTACACCTTC

size: .
V: TRBV24-1
D: TRBD1
J: TRBJ1-2
CDR3: CATSGGQGFDYGYTF
DNA: TGTGCCACATCTGGAGGACAGGGGTTCGACTATGGCTACACCTTC

size: .
V: TRBV28
D: .
J: TRBJ1-4
CDR3: CATKSQQGPNEKLFF
DNA: TGTGCCACCAAGTCCCAACAGGGACCTAATGAAAAACTGTTTTTT

size: .
V: TRBV5-6
D: .
J: TRBJ2-3
CDR3: CASSLVGTSTDTQYF
DNA: TGTGCCAGCAGCTTGGTGGGGACTAGCACAGATACGCAGTATTTT

size: .
V: TRBV5-1
D: TRBD2
J: TRBJ2-1
CDR3: CASSVDPASSGPTSYNEQFF
DNA: TGCGCCAGCAGCGTCGACCCAGCATCTAGCGGGCCCACCTCCTACAATGAGCAGTTCTTC

size: .
V: TRBV7-8
D: .
J: TRBJ2-7
CDR3: CASRRDNQEQYF
DNA: TGTGCCAGCAGACGGGACAATCAAGAGCAGTACTTC

size: .
V: TRBV5-1
D: .
J: TRBJ1-6
CDR3: CASKGLTNSPLHF
DNA: TGCGCCAGCAAAGGACTGACCAATTCACCCCTCCACTTT